This TCR beta chain was observed in a study of blood T cells in healthy people across ages. No fewer than 5.5 micrograms of total RNA were isolated from every sample. This clonotype has only a few counts. The target antigen is unknown. General study points: Estimates of total diversity, which came from one million sequenced T cells, were considered to be underestimates.

It was with a sample-barcoded 5' primer and a J-beta primer mix that a second PCR of roughly 7 to 12 cycles was run. TCRdb processed the 5' RACE reads anew with MiXCR; each CDR3 protein has one entry. This sample yields approximately 2,000,000 distinct CDR3 sequences, of which around 40% are seen a single time; under 30% belongs to the top ten. Sequenced material: blood. This clonotype was obtained from a human donor in good health.

The CDR3 region has the DNA TGCGCCAGCAGCTTGATCGGACTAGTAGCCAATGAGCAGTTCTTC. Protein: CASSLIGLVANEQFF. V and J are TRBV5-1 and TRBJ2-1; 7 bases are shared with TRBD2. The CDR3 has 15 amino acids. Germline V gene data show CDR1 as SGHRS and CDR2 as YFSETQ. Trimming at V came to 1 base and at J to 6 bases, leaving 7 bases not matched to a gene. Variable domain in full (rest from reference TRBV5-1 and TRBJ2-1): KAGVTQTPRYLIKTRGQQVTLSCSPISGHRSVSWYQQTPGQGLQFLFEYFSETQRNKGNFPGRFSGRQFSNSRSEMNVSTLELGDSALYLCASSLIGLVANEQFFGPGTRLTVL.